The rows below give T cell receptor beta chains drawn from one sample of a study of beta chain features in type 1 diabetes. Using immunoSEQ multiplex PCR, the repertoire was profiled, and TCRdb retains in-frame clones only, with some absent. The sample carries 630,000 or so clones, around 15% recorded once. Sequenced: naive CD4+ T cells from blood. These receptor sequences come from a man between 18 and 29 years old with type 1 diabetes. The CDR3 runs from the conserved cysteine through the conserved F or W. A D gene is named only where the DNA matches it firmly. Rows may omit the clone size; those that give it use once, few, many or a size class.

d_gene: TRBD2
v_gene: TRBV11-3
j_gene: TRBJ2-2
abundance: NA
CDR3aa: CASSLITSRASGETGELFF
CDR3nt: TGTGCCAGCAGCTTGATTACCTCACGGGCTAGCGGGGAGACCGGGGAGCTGTTTTTT

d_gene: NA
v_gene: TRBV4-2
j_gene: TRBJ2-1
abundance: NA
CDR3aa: CASSQVSYNEQFF
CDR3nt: TGTGCCAGCAGCCAAGTAAGTTACAATGAGCAGTTCTTC

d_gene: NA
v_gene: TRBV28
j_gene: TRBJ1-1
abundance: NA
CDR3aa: CASVLRGQDTEAFF
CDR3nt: TGTGCCAGCGTACTCAGGGGTCAGGACACTGAAGCTTTCTTT

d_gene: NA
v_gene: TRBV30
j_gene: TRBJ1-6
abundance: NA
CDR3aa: CAWSVLGGINSPLHF
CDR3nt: TGTGCCTGGAGTGTACTTGGGGGGATTAATTCACCCCTCCACTTT

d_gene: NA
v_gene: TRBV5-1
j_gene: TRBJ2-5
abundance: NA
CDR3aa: CASSLAGRETQYF
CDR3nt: TGCGCCAGCAGCTTGGCAGGCCGCGAGACCCAGTACTTC

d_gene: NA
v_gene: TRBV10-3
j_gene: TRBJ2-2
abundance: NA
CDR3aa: CAISETRISGELFF
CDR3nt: TGTGCCATCAGTGAGACAAGGATTAGCGGGGAGCTGTTTTTT

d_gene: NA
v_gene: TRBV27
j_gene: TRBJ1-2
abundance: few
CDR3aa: CASSGPVGGYTF
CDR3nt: TGTGCCAGCAGTGGACCGGTGGGTGGCTACACCTTC

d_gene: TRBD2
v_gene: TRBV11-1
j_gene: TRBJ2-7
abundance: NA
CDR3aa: CASSSAGTSGSRGYEQYF
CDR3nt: TGTGCCAGCAGCTCCGCCGGGACTAGCGGGTCCCGGGGCTACGAGCAGTACTTC

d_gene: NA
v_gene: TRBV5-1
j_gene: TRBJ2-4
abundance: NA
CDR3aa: CASSSGVKNIQYF
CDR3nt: TGCGCCAGCAGCTCCGGGGTGAAAAACATTCAGTACTTC

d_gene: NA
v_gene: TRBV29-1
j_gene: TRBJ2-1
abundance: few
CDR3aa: CSVGLARSSYNEQFF
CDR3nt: TGCAGCGTGGGTCTAGCGCGTAGCTCCTACAATGAGCAGTTCTTC

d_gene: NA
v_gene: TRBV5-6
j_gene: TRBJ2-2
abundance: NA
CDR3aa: CASSFEGAMRELFF
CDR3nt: TGTGCCAGCAGCTTTGAAGGGGCGATGAGGGAGCTGTTTTTT

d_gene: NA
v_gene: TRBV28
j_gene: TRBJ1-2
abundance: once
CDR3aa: CASSLTGPNYGYTF
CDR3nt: TGTGCCAGCAGTTTAACTGGGCCCAACTATGGCTACACCTTC

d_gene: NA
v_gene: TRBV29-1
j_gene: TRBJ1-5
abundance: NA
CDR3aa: CSVANGNSNQPQHF
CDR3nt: TGCAGCGTCGCCAATGGGAATAGCAATCAGCCCCAGCATTTT

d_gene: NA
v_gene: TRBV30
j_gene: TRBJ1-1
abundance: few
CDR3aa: CAWSVNTEAFF
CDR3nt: TGTGCCTGGAGTGTAAACACTGAAGCTTTCTTT

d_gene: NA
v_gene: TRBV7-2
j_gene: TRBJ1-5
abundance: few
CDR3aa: CASSKSNQPQHF
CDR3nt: TGTGCCAGCAGCAAGAGCAATCAGCCCCAGCATTTT

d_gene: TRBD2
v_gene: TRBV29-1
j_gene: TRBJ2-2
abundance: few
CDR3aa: CSGKGLAGDTGELFF
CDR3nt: TGCAGCGGAAAAGGACTAGCGGGAGACACCGGGGAGCTGTTTTTT

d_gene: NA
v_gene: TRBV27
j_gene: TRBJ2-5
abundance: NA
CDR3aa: CASSLRPEAETQYF
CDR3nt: TGTGCCAGCAGTTTACGGCCTGAGGCGGAGACCCAGTACTTC

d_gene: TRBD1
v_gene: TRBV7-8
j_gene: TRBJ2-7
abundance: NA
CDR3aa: CASSSRAWTGRSYEQYF
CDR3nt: TGTGCCAGCAGCTCTCGGGCTTGGACAGGGAGGTCCTACGAGCAGTACTTC

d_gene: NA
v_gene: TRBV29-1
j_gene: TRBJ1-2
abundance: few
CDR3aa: CSGSGTLSNYGYTF
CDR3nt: TGCAGCGGATCCGGGACTCTTTCCAACTATGGCTACACCTTC

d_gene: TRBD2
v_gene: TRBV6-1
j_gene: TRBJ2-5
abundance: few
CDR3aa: CASSEGASGSLLETQYF
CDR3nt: TGTGCCAGCAGTGAAGGGGCTAGCGGGAGTTTGTTAGAGACCCAGTACTTC

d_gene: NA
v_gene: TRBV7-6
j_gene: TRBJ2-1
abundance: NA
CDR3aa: CASSSFALANEQFF
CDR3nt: TGTGCCAGCAGCAGCTTCGCGCTGGCAAATGAGCAGTTCTTC

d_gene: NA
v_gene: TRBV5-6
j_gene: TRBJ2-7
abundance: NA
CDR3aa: CASSFLDSPYEQYF
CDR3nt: TGTGCCAGCAGCTTCCTTGACAGTCCCTACGAGCAGTACTTC

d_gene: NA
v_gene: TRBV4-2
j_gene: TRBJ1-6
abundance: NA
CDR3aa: CASSQAEGTRLSPLHF
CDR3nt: TGTGCCAGCAGCCAAGCCGAGGGGACCCGCCTCTCACCCCTCCACTTT

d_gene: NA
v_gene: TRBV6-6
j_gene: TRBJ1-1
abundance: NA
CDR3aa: CASRSTERTEAFF
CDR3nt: TGTGCCAGCAGATCGACAGAACGGACTGAAGCTTTCTTT

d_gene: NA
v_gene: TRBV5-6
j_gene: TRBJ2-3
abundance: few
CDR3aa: CASSFKGPADTQYF
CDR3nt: TGTGCCAGCAGCTTTAAGGGACCCGCAGATACGCAGTATTTT

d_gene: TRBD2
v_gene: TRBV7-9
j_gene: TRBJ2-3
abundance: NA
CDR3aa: CASRLPLGTSGRGDTQYF
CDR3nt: TGTGCCAGCCGCCTACCGCTGGGGACTAGCGGGAGAGGAGATACGCAGTATTTT

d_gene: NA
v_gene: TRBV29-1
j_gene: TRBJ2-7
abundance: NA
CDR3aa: CSVSATQTGEQYF
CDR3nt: TGCAGCGTCTCCGCGACTCAGACCGGGGAGCAGTACTTC

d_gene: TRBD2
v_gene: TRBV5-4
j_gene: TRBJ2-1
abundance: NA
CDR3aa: CASSRALAREGYNEQFF
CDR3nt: TGTGCCAGCAGCCGGGCCTTGGCGCGGGAGGGCTACAATGAGCAGTTCTTC

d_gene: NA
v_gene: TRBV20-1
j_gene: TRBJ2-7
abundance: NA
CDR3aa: CSALLGGGQYF
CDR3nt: TGCAGTGCTCTCCTCGGGGGCGGGCAGTACTTC

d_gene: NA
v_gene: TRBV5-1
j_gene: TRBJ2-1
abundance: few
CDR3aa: CASSGTSSYNEQFF
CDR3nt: TGCGCCAGCAGCGGTACTAGCTCCTACAATGAGCAGTTCTTC

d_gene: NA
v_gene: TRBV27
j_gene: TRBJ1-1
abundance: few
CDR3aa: CASSLTGLETEAFF
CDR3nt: TGTGCCAGCAGTCTTACAGGGCTGGAAACTGAAGCTTTCTTT

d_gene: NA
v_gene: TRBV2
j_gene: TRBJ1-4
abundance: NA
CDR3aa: CASSEGTGRLFF
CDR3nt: TGTGCCAGCAGTGAAGGCACAGGGAGGCTGTTTTTT

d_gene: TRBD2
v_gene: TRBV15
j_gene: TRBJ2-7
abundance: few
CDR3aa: CATSGRRLAENYEQYF
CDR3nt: TGTGCCACCAGCGGCCGGAGACTAGCGGAGAATTACGAGCAGTACTTC

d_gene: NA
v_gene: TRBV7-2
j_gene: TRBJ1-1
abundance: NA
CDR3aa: CASSLARWEAFF
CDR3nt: TGTGCCAGCAGCTTAGCGCGATGGGAGGCTTTCTTT

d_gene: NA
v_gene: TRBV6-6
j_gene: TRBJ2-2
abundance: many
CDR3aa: CASSYWAASSRELFF
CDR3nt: TGTGCCAGCAGTTACTGGGCCGCTTCGTCCCGGGAGCTGTTTTTT

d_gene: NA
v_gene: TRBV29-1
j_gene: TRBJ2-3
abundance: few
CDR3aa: CSVDQGPRTDTQYF
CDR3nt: TGCAGCGTTGACCAGGGACCACGCACAGATACGCAGTATTTT

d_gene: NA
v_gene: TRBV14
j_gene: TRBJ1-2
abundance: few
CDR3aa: CASSAQPGSGYTF
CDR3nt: TGTGCCAGCAGCGCTCAACCAGGGAGCGGCTACACCTTC

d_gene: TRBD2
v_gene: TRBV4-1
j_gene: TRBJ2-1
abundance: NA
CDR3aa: CASSHPSSLAGGPWNNEQFF
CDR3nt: TGCGCCAGCAGCCACCCCAGCTCTCTAGCGGGAGGGCCCTGGAACAATGAGCAGTTCTTC

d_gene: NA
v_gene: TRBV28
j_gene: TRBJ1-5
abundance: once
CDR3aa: CASSLYGGSSNQPQHF
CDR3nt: TGTGCCAGCAGTTTATATGGAGGGTCTAGCAATCAGCCCCAGCATTTT

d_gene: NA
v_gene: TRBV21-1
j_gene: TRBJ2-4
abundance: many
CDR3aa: CASSKGRPIAKNIQYF
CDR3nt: TGTGCCAGCAGCAAAGGGCGGCCCATAGCCAAAAACATTCAGTACTTC

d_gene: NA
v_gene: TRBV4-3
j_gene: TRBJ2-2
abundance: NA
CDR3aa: CASSPQGSNTGELFF
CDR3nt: TGCGCCAGCAGCCCCCAGGGATCGAACACCGGGGAGCTGTTTTTT

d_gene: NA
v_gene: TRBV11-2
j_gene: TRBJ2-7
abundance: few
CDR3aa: CASSPEGGAEQYF
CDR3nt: TGTGCCAGCAGCCCCGAGGGAGGAGCCGAGCAGTACTTC

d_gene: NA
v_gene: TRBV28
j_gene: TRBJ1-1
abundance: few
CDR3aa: CASSRTPEETEAFF
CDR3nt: TGTGCCAGCAGTCGAACCCCGGAGGAGACTGAAGCTTTCTTT

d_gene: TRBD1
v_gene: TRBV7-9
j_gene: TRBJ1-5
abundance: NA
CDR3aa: CASSLTGDQPQHF
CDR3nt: TGTGCCAGCAGCTTGACAGGGGATCAGCCCCAGCATTTT

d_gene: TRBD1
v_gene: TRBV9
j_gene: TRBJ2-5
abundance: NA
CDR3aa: CASSVEDRGQETQYF
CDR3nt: TGTGCCAGCAGCGTAGAAGACAGGGGGCAGGAGACCCAGTACTTC